The clone carrying this T cell receptor (beta chain) was observed at least ten times. Antigen: not known. These data originate in a study of response to subunit inactivated influenza vaccine. TCRdb itself ran the RT-PCR reads through MiXCR, one entry per CDR3 protein. The data show 590,000 or so distinct CDR3 sequences, with about 15% seen just once and 7.5% to 9% held by the top ten. Findings and limits, study-wide: Authors suggested that a seasonal influenza vaccination recruits few new T cells each time.

There are 11 residues in the CDR3. Trimming stripped 5 bases from V and 7 bases from J, with 7 bases between. The sample here was PBMCs from blood, taken 14 to 15 days before vaccination. This TCR was recovered from a man aged 50-60 years who received an inactivated influenza vaccine. This sequence joins TRBV12-3 or TRBV12-4 and TRBJ2-3; the D gene is possibly TRBD2 (5 bases). The CDR3 nucleotides read TGTGCCAGCAGTAGCGGAAATACGCAGTATTTT. Translating gives CASSSGNTQYF.